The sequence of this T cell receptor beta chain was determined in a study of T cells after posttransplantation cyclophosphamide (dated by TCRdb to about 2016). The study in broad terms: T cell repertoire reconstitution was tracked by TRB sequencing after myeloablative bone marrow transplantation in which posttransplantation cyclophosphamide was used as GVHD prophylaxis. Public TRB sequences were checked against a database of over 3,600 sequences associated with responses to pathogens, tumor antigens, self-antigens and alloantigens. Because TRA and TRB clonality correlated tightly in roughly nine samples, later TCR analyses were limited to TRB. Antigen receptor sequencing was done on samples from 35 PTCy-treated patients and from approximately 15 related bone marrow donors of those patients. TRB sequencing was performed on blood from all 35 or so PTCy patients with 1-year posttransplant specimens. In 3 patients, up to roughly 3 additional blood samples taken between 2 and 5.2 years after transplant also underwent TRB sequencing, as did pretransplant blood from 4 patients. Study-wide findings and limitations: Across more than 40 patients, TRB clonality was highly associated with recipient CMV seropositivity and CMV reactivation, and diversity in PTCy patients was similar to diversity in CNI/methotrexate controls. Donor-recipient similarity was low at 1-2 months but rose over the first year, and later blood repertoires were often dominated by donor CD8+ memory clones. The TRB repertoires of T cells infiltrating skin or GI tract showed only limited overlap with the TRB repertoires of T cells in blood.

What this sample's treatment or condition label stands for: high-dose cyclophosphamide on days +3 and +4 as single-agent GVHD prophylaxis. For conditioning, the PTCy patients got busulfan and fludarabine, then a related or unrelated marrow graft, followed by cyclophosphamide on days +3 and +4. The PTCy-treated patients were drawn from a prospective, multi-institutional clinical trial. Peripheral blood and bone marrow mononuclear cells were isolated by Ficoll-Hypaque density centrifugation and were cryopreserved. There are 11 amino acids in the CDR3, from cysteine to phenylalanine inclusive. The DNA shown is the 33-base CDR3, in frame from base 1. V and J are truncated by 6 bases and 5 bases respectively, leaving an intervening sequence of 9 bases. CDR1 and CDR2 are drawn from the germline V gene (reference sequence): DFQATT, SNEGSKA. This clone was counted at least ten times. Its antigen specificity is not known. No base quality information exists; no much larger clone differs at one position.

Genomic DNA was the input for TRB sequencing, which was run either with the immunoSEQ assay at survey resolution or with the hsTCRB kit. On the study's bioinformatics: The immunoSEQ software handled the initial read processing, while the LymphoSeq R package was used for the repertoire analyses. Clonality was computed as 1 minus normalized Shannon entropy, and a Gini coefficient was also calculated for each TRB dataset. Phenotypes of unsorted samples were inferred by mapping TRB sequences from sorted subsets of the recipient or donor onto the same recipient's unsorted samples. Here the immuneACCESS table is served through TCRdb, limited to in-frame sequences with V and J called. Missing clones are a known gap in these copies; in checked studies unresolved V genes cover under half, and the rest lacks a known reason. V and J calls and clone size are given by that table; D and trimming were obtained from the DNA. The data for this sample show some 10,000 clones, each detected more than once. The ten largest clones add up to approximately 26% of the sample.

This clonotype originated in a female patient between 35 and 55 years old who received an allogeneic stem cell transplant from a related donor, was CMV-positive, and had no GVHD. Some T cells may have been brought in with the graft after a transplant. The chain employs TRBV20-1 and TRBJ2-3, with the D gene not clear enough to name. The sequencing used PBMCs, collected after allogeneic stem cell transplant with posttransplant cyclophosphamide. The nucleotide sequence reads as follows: TGCAGTGCCGCGCTAAGAGATACGCAGTATTTT. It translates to CSAALRDTQYF.